A single sample is the source of the 31 T cell receptor beta chains below, sequenced in a study of T cell changes during pregnancy in multiple sclerosis. Repertoires were generated with immunoSEQ multiplex PCR, while TCRdb's copy carries only in-frame clones and drops some. The repertoire holds more than 65,000 clones, more than 90% seen once, with 2.3% in the top ten. This material consisted of peripheral blood, taken in the first trimester of pregnancy. The receptors were sampled from a female donor with multiple sclerosis, enrolled in a pregnancy study.

The rearrangement joins TRBV27 to TRBJ2-5, with 7 bases that match TRBD1. The CDR3 consists of 16 residues. Per the germline V gene, CDR1 is MNHEY and CDR2 is SMNVEV (reference sequence). V lost 5 bases and J lost 1; bases outside the gene matches: 10. CDR3 sequence: CASSPLQRGLQETQYF. The CDR3 nucleotides are TGTGCCAGCAGTCCACTACAGAGGGGGCTCCAAGAGACCCAGTACTTC.

V usage is TRBV9 and J usage is TRBJ2-6; D unresolved. The V gene's germline CDR1 is SGDLS and CDR2 YYNGEE. Trimming stripped 0 bases from V and 5 bases from J, with 9 bases between. The CDR3 is made up of 15 amino acids. The CDR3 DNA is TGTGCCAGCAGCGTAGACGGGTCCCGGGCCAACGTCCTGACTTTC. This codes for CASSVDGSRANVLTF. Full variable domain (remainder filled in from reference TRBV9 and TRBJ2-6): DSGVTQTPKHLITATGQRVTLRCSPRSGDLSVYWYQQSLDQGLQFLIQYYNGEERAKGNILERFSAQQFPDLHSELNLSSLELGDSALYFCASSVDGSRANVLTFGAGSRLTVL.

This chain links TRBV5-6 with TRBJ1-5; tentatively, D is TRBD1 (6 bases). The CDR3 has 14 residues. The V end lost 4 bases, the J end lost 1 base, and 9 bases lay between the germline ends. The germline V gene encodes CDR1 SGHDT and CDR2 YYEEEE. CDR3 sequence reads: CASSGGRSNQPQHF. The CDR3 DNA reads TGTGCCAGCAGCGGGGGCCGGAGCAATCAGCCCCAGCATTTT. Supplemented by reference TRBV5-6 and TRBJ1-5, the full variable domain reads DAGVTQSPTHLIKTRGQQVTLRCSPKSGHDTVSWYQQALGQGPQFIFQYYEEEERQRGNFPDRFSGHQFPNYSSELNVNALLLGDSALYLCASSGGRSNQPQHFGDGTRLSIL.

The chain recombines TRBV25-1 with TRBJ2-2; TRBD1 matches 9 bases. V shed 4 bases and J 5 bases; nucleotides not matched to a gene: 8. The CDR3 contains 16 residues. Germline V gives CDR1 MGHDK, CDR2 SYGVNS. The CDR3 DNA follows: TGTGCCAGCAGTGGATACAGGGGGCCTCGAACCGGGGAGCTGTTTTTT. Translated, it gives CASSGYRGPRTGELFF.

This clone was found once. The V gene is TRBV5-5, the J gene TRBJ2-1; D is ambiguous. Per the germline V gene, CDR1 is SGHKS and CDR2 is YYEKEE (reference sequence). V was shortened by 0 bases and J by 3 bases, with 10 bases between the two germline ends. This CDR3 is 15 amino acids long. The CDR3 spells CASSLDRANYNEQFF. CDR3 sequence (DNA): TGTGCCAGCAGCTTGGATCGAGCGAACTACAATGAGCAGTTCTTC.

CDR3 loop: CASRDTLGTEAFF. The CDR3 DNA reads as TGTGCCAGCAGGGACACCCTGGGGACTGAAGCTTTCTTT. The J gene is TRBJ1-1, the V gene TRBV6-1; tentatively, D is TRBD1 (5 bases). The ends were cut back, 6 bases at V and 5 bases at J, with 13 bases in the middle. Germline-derived CDR1 and CDR2 are MNHNS and SASEGT. There are 13 residues in the CDR3.

The chain combines TRBV27 with TRBJ2-3; D may be TRBD1 (5 bases). There are 16 residues in the CDR3. Per germline, CDR1 MNHEY and CDR2 SMNVEV (reference sequence). The ends were cut back, 0 bases at V and 3 bases at J, with 13 bases in the middle. DNA of the CDR3: TGTGCCAGCAGTTTATCGGTGCCAGGGAATACAGATACGCAGTATTTT. Its protein product is CASSLSVPGNTDTQYF.

J is TRBJ2-7 and V is TRBV6-5, with 9 bases lining up with TRBD2. This CDR3 comprises 16 residues. V gave up 1 base and J gave up 5 bases; unmatched junction bases: 9. Germline values: CDR1 MNHEY, CDR2 SVGAGI. CDR3 in DNA: TGTGCCAGCAGTTACTTGGCGGGAGGGCCATCTAACGAGCAGTACTTC. Translating gives CASSYLAGGPSNEQYF.

The rearrangement joins TRBV2 to TRBJ2-4, with 9 bases aligning to TRBD1. Germline assignment: CDR1 SNHLY and CDR2 FYNNEI. This CDR3 has 15 amino acids. After removal of 3 bases from V and 6 bases from J, the junction contained 6 bases not matched to a gene. The CDR3 spells CASSDPRTGVNIQYF. The CDR3 DNA is TGTGCCAGCAGTGACCCTCGGACAGGGGTAAACATTCAGTACTTC.

In this sample, this clone turned up a few times. The J gene is TRBJ1-1, the V gene TRBV7-7; unclear D gene. CDR1 is SSHAT, CDR2 FNYEAQ, per germline (reference sequence). The ends were cut back, 5 bases at V and 8 bases at J, with 12 bases in the middle. The CDR3 spans 12 residues. The CDR3 is CASSRLGEEAFF. The CDR3 nucleotides are TGTGCCAGCAGCCGCCTCGGGGAAGAAGCTTTCTTT.

The chain uses TRBV6-1 and TRBJ1-1; D uncertain. The germline V gene encodes CDR1 MNHNS and CDR2 SASEGT. The CDR3 spans 15 residues. The V gene lost 4 bases and the J gene lost 3 bases, with 15 bases spanning the gap. The CDR3 nucleotides read TGTGCCAGCAGTGTTCGGGTGGCTTTGGACACTGAAGCTTTCTTT. This gives the protein CASSVRVALDTEAFF.

The gene calls are TRBV7-9 and TRBJ1-1, with 7 bases lining up with TRBD1. The J segment lost 6 bases and the V segment lost 4 bases, leaving 8 bases of the junction unmatched. CDR3 size: 14 residues. Germline CDR1 SEHNR, CDR2 FQNEAQ (reference sequence). CDR3 sequence: CASSWGQSNSEAFF. CDR3 in DNA: TGTGCCAGCAGCTGGGGACAGTCGAATTCTGAAGCTTTCTTT.

The J gene is TRBJ1-1, the V gene TRBV6-6; 12 positions agree with TRBD1. The CDR3 extends over 15 amino acids. V shed 7 bases and J 1 base; nucleotides not matched to a gene: 4. Per the germline V gene, CDR1 is MNHNY and CDR2 is SVGAGI (reference sequence). DNA of the CDR3: TGTGCCAGCACCCGGGGACAGGGGGCGAACACTGAAGCTTTCTTT. Amino acid sequence: CASTRGQGANTEAFF.

The rearrangement links TRBV5-6 to TRBJ1-5, with D unclear. The CDR3 is made up of 19 amino acids. Germline loops: CDR1 SGHDT, CDR2 YYEEEE. V was cut by 0 bases and J by 0 bases, with 19 bases left in between. This CDR3 reads CASSLVMVVYPDSNQPQHF. CDR3 bases: TGTGCCAGCAGCTTGGTTATGGTAGTCTACCCCGATAGCAATCAGCCCCAGCATTTT.

The V and J genes are TRBV5-1 and TRBJ2-2; weak D call: TRBD2 (6 bases). The CDR3 is 16 amino acids. V lost 1 base and J lost 5, with 15 bases in between. Per the germline V gene, CDR1 is SGHRS and CDR2 is YFSETQ. CDR3 DNA sequence: TGCGCCAGCAGCTTGCTTAGCGGAAGTAGGACCGGGGAGCTGTTTTTT. This gives the protein CASSLLSGSRTGELFF.

The chain joins TRBV19 to TRBJ2-5; 7 bases map to TRBD2. Germline CDR1 and CDR2: LNHDA and SQIVND (reference sequence). V dropped 10 bases and J dropped 2; count of bases not matched to a gene: 16. The CDR3 extends over 16 amino acids. The CDR3 is CANRKNPGGIQETQYF. The CDR3 DNA is TGTGCCAACCGGAAAAACCCGGGAGGTATTCAAGAGACCCAGTACTTC.

This clone was seen once. The rearrangement links TRBV5-1 to TRBJ2-7, with TRBD2 matching over 11 bases. This CDR3 has 17 residues. Looked up from germline, CDR1 is SGHRS and CDR2 is YFSETQ. Germline trimming cut 4 bases from V and 0 bases from J; bases unmatched to any gene: 9. This chain's CDR3 is CASSPLHSGRASYEQYF. In DNA form, the CDR3 reads TGCGCCAGCAGCCCCCTCCATAGCGGGAGGGCCTCCTACGAGCAGTACTTC.

The chain's CDR3 is CAWSPGVLNQPQHF. The CDR3 coding sequence is TGTGCCTGGAGCCCAGGGGTCCTCAATCAGCCCCAGCATTTT. The rearrangement uses TRBV30 and TRBJ1-5; TRBD1 might be the D (6 bases). V dropped 3 bases and J dropped 3 bases, with 12 bases sitting between them. From germline, CDR1 is GTSNPN and CDR2 SVGIG (reference sequence). There are 14 residues in the CDR3.

The chain employs TRBV18 and TRBJ2-3, with D possibly matching TRBD2 (5 bases). CDR3 length: 13 amino acids. CDR1 and CDR2 (germline): KGHSH, LQKENI. Trimming cost V 4 bases and J 4 bases, with 9 bases left between them. The chain's CDR3 is CASSQTRADTQYF. CDR3 in DNA: TGTGCCAGCTCACAAACGAGGGCAGATACGCAGTATTTT. The complete variable domain, with remaining parts taken from reference TRBV18 and TRBJ2-3, reads NAGVMQNPRHLVRRRGQEARLRCSPMKGHSHVYWYRQLPEEGLKFMVYLQKENIIDESGMPKERFSAEFPKEGPSILRIQQVVRGDSAAYFCASSQTRADTQYFGPGTRLTVL.

The chain employs TRBV6-1 and TRBJ1-1; D may be TRBD1 (6 bases). This CDR3 region has 12 residues. V lost 10 bases, J lost 6 bases, and 15 bases lay in between. CDR1 MNHNS and CDR2 SASEGT come from the germline V gene. The CDR3 nucleotides are TGTGCCACCTCTTTCAGGGGCTCTGAAGCTTTCTTT. Translated, it gives CATSFRGSEAFF.

The V and J genes are TRBV5-1 and TRBJ2-5; 7 bases fit TRBD1. V was pared by 4 bases and J by 2 bases, with 8 bases of the junction left unmatched. From germline, CDR1 is SGHRS and CDR2 YFSETQ. There are 15 residues in the CDR3. The CDR3 reads CASSLTGFVQETQYF. The CDR3 DNA sequence: TGCGCCAGCAGCCTGACAGGGTTTGTACAAGAGACCCAGTACTTC.

The CDR3 loop is CASSPVTNTGELFF. The CDR3 DNA sequence: TGTGCCAGCAGCCCAGTAACGAACACCGGGGAGCTGTTTTTT. The chain is built from TRBV7-7 and TRBJ2-2; D uncertain. Per germline, CDR1 SSHAT and CDR2 FNYEAQ (reference sequence). Trimming cost V 5 bases and J 0 bases, with 7 bases left between them. CDR3 size: 14 residues.

The chain recombines TRBV25-1 with TRBJ1-2, with a weak D call TRBD1 (6 bases). CDR1 and CDR2 from the germline V gene are MGHDK and SYGVNS. This CDR3 contains 15 residues. Trimming shortened V by 4 bases and J by 2 bases, and 14 bases separated the two germline ends. The CDR3 protein is CASSVGKQGNYGYTF. In DNA form, the CDR3 reads TGTGCCAGCAGTGTGGGAAAACAGGGAAACTATGGCTACACCTTC.

The rearrangement uses TRBV2 and TRBJ2-2; the match to TRBD2 covers 7 bases. Germline values: CDR1 SNHLY, CDR2 FYNNEI. CDR3 length equals 15 residues. V lost 7 bases and J lost 2; bases outside the gene matches: 7. The CDR3 DNA reads TGTGCCAGCACCCAGACTAGCCGCAACACCGGGGAGCTGTTTTTT. Residues: CASTQTSRNTGELFF.

This chain connects TRBV19 to TRBJ1-2; TRBD1 is a possible D gene (5 bases). Trimming removed 3 bases from V and 4 bases from J, with 9 bases in between. The CDR3 spans 13 residues. Germline V CDR1 and CDR2: LNHDA, SQIVND (reference sequence). The CDR3 nucleotides read TGTGCCAGTAGTATCCAGGGTGGCTATGGCTACACCTTC. Its translation: CASSIQGGYGYTF.

V gene TRBV5-4 combines with J gene TRBJ2-5; possibly TRBD1 for D (6 bases). V was cut by 5 bases and J by 4 bases, with 15 bases left in between. The V gene's germline CDR1 is SGHNT and CDR2 YYREEE (reference sequence). The CDR3 has 14 amino acids. The CDR3 sequence is CASSSSGQGETQYF. The CDR3 DNA is TGTGCCAGCAGTTCGTCGGGACAAGGAGAGACCCAGTACTTC.

This chain uses TRBV19 with TRBJ2-2; no definite D call. In germline, CDR1 is LNHDA, CDR2 SQIVND (reference sequence). V was trimmed by 7 bases and J by 0 bases, leaving 9 bases between them. The CDR3 spans 14 residues. CDR3 sequence (DNA): TGTGCCAGTAACTCCGGAGCGAACACCGGGGAGCTGTTTTTT. It codes for CASNSGANTGELFF.

This chain uses TRBV30 with TRBJ2-5; 7 bases map to TRBD1. The CDR3 length is 13 residues. V shed 2 bases and J 5 bases; nucleotides not matched to a gene: 5. Germline V CDR1 and CDR2: GTSNPN, SVGIG (reference sequence). The CDR3, as DNA: TGTGCCTGGAGTCGACAGGGTTGGGAGACCCAGTACTTC. It encodes CAWSRQGWETQYF.

The rearrangement joins TRBV6-1 to TRBJ1-1; no clear D gene. Germline lookup yields CDR1 MNHNS and CDR2 SASEGT. Trimming took 3 bases from V and 2 from J, leaving 4 bases between them. The CDR3 length is 12 residues. CDR3 protein: CASSDPNTEAFF. The CDR3, as DNA: TGTGCCAGCAGTGATCCTAACACTGAAGCTTTCTTT.

This sequence joins TRBV7-3 and TRBJ2-2; D possibly corresponds to TRBD2 (6 bases). V dropped 5 bases and J dropped 5 bases, with 12 bases sitting between them. CDR3 length: 14 amino acids. Germline values: CDR1 SGHTA, CDR2 FQGTGA. The CDR3 bases are TGTGCCAGCAGCCAGACTAGTGGGACCGGGGAGCTGTTTTTT. Translation gives CASSQTSGTGELFF.

The chain links TRBV9 to TRBJ2-2, with no clear D. V lost 4 bases and J 5 bases, leaving 6 bases between the germline ends. Germline assignment: CDR1 SGDLS and CDR2 YYNGEE. This CDR3 has 12 amino acids. CDR3 sequence reads: CASSSRTGELFF. In DNA, the CDR3 is TGTGCCAGCAGCTCCAGGACCGGGGAGCTGTTTTTT.